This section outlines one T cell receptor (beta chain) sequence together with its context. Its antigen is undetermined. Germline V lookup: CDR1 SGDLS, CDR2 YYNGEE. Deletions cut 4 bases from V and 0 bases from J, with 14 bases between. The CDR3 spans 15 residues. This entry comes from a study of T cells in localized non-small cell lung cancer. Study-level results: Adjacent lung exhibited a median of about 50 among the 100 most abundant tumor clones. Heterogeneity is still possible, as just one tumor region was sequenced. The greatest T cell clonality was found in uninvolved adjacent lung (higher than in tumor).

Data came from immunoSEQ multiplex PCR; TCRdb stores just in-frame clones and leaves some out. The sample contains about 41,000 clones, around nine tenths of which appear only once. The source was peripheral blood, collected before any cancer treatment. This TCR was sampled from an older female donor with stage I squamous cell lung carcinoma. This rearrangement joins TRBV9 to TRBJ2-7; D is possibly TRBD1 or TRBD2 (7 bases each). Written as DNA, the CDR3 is TGTGCCAGCAGCCTAGGGGGGGACAGCTCCTACGAGCAGTACTTC. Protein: CASSLGGDSSYEQYF.